The 16 T cell receptor beta chains below were found in one sample sequenced in a study of T cell responses to AZD1222 COVID-19 vaccine. The table came from immunoSEQ multiplex PCR; TCRdb's copy has only in-frame clones and leaves some out. This table holds 80,000 to 100,000 clones, over 75% found once. This material consisted of peripheral blood, taken 28 days after the second AZD1222 dose. Every receptor here comes from an adult who received the AZD1222 COVID-19 vaccine.

In DNA, the CDR3 is TGCGCCAGCAGCTTGAGGGAAAACTCCTACAATGAGCAGTTCTTC. This codes for CASSLRENSYNEQFF. The chain combines TRBV5-1 with TRBJ2-1; no clear D. Germline-derived CDR1 and CDR2 are SGHRS and YFSETQ. The CDR3 has 15 amino acids. The V and J ends lost 1 base and 0 bases respectively, with 8 bases between them.

CDR3 DNA: TGTGCCAGCAGCCATTATGGGCAACGGACTGAAGCTTTCTTT. Its translation is CASSHYGQRTEAFF. The V gene is TRBV3-1 (or the pseudogene TRBV3-2), the J gene TRBJ1-1, with unresolved D. Germline-derived CDR1 and CDR2 are LGHDT and YNNKEL (reference sequence). This CDR3 has 14 residues. V gave up 3 bases and J gave up 5 bases, with 13 bases separating them.

The CDR3: CASSLARTGVRSNQPQHF. CDR3 coding DNA: TGTGCCAGCAGCTTAGCCCGGACGGGGGTTCGTAGCAATCAGCCCCAGCATTTT. The chain uses TRBV7-8 and TRBJ1-5, with D possibly TRBD1 on 5 matching bases. Trimming removed 0 bases from V and 0 bases from J, with 15 bases in between. Germline V gives CDR1 SGHVS, CDR2 FQNEAQ. This CDR3 has 18 amino acids.

The chain is built from TRBV6-2 or TRBV6-3 and TRBJ2-5; 13 bases fit TRBD2. V lost 5 bases and J lost 2; bases outside the gene matches: 8. CDR1 and CDR2 (germline): MNHEY, SVGEGT. CDR3 size: 17 residues. The CDR3 sequence: CASSDLGTSGKQETQYF. CDR3 sequence (DNA): TGTGCCAGCAGTGATTTAGGGACTAGCGGGAAACAAGAGACCCAGTACTTC.

The chain employs TRBV11-2 and TRBJ1-1; tentatively, D is TRBD1 (6 bases). The CDR3 loop spans 13 amino acids. The germline V and J ends were trimmed by 5 bases and 8 bases, with 15 bases remaining between them. The germline gives CDR1 SGHAT, CDR2 FQNNGV. Here the CDR3 reads CASSLVGGREAFF. CDR3 DNA: TGTGCCAGCAGCCTTGTGGGGGGCAGAGAAGCTTTCTTT.

The chain joins TRBV7-9 to TRBJ2-2; perhaps TRBD2 as D (6 bases). The CDR3 contains 14 residues. Deletions cut 8 bases from V and 3 bases from J, with 13 bases between. Germline loops: CDR1 SEHNR, CDR2 FQNEAQ (reference sequence). CDR3 region: CASGGLDDTGELFF. The CDR3, as DNA: TGTGCCAGCGGGGGGTTGGATGACACCGGGGAGCTGTTTTTT.

The genes are TRBV18 and TRBJ2-3; perhaps TRBD1 as D (6 bases). Looked up from germline, CDR1 is KGHSH and CDR2 is LQKENI. The ends were cut back, 5 bases at V and 6 bases at J, with 12 bases in the middle. The CDR3 extends over 13 amino acids. This CDR3 reads CASSLQGSDTQYF. The CDR3 nucleotides read TGTGCCAGCTCATTACAGGGTTCGGATACGCAGTATTTT.

The CDR3 sequence is CASSPPQHRETQYF. The CDR3, as DNA: TGTGCCAGCTCACCACCTCAACATCGAGAGACCCAGTACTTC. This sequence joins TRBV18 and TRBJ2-5; D is uncertain. The V gene's germline CDR1 is KGHSH and CDR2 LQKENI. V was cut by 0 bases and J by 4 bases, with 9 bases left in between. This CDR3 has 14 residues. The full variable domain, completed using reference TRBV18 and TRBJ2-5, is NAGVMQNPRHLVRRRGQEARLRCSPMKGHSHVYWYRQLPEEGLKFMVYLQKENIIDESGMPKERFSAEFPKEGPSILRIQQVVRGDSAAYFCASSPPQHRETQYFGPGTRLLVL.

The rearrangement joins TRBV5-1 to TRBJ1-1; 7 bases line up with TRBD1. Germline CDR1 SGHRS, CDR2 YFSETQ. Germline trimming cut 4 bases from V and 4 bases from J; bases unmatched to any gene: 7. The CDR3 totals 14 residues. The CDR3 DNA reads as TGCGCCAGCAGCCTGGAACAGGGGATCACTGAAGCTTTCTTT. It codes for CASSLEQGITEAFF.

This clone has a handful of counts. At one end the junction does not follow the germline gene, possibly because of a read error. The chain's CDR3 is CASSKAAGSGYTF. In nucleotides, the CDR3 is TGTGCCAGCAGTAAAGCCGCGGGGAGTGGCTACACCTTC. This rearrangement joins TRBV2 to TRBJ1-2; no clear D. Germline V CDR1 and CDR2: SNHLY, FYNNEI. The CDR3 runs 13 residues.

The chain combines TRBV15 with TRBJ2-5; TRBD1 might be the D (5 bases). The CDR3 runs to 13 residues. Germline-derived CDR1 and CDR2 are LNHNV and YYDKDF (reference sequence). Deletions cut 3 bases from V and 4 bases from J, with 9 bases between. In DNA, the CDR3 is TGTGCCACCAGCAGCAGGGTTCGAGAGACCCAGTACTTC. The encoded protein is CATSSRVRETQYF.

This chain connects TRBV5-1 to TRBJ2-2, with 7 bases fitting TRBD1. Germline CDR1 and CDR2: SGHRS and YFSETQ. V was pared by 0 bases and J by 5 bases, with 7 bases of the junction left unmatched. The CDR3 contains 16 residues. The CDR3 spells CASSLVPGGRTGELFF. Here the CDR3 DNA reads TGCGCCAGCAGCTTGGTCCCAGGGGGTCGGACCGGGGAGCTGTTTTTT.

The rearrangement uses TRBV4-1 and TRBJ1-4, with D unclear. The germline gives CDR1 MGHRA, CDR2 YSYEKL. V was shortened by 0 bases and J by 8 bases, with 10 bases between the two germline ends. The CDR3 spans 14 residues. In nucleotides, the CDR3 is TGCGCCAGCAGCCAAGACGGCGGGCCCGAAAAACTGTTTTTT. Protein product: CASSQDGGPEKLFF.

The chain links TRBV3-1 (or the pseudogene TRBV3-2) to TRBJ1-2; D may be TRBD1 (6 bases). The CDR3 is made up of 14 amino acids. V was cut by 3 bases and J by 3 bases, with 11 bases left in between. Germline assignment: CDR1 LGHDT and CDR2 YNNKEL (reference sequence). CDR3 residues: CASSQAGVDYGYTF. The CDR3, as DNA: TGTGCCAGCAGCCAGGCAGGGGTGGACTATGGCTACACCTTC.

The chain recombines TRBV6-5 with TRBJ2-4; 11 nucleotides line up with TRBD2. The CDR3 length is 16 residues. Losses at the gene ends were 0 bases for V and 5 bases for J; bases not matched to a gene: 3. Germline CDR1 is MNHEY and CDR2 is SVGAGI. CDR3 residues: CASSYSLAGGENIQYF. CDR3 in DNA: TGTGCCAGCAGTTACTCCCTAGCGGGAGGTGAAAACATTCAGTACTTC.

The V call is TRBV19, the J call TRBJ1-5; 7 bases fit TRBD1. The CDR3 extends over 14 amino acids. In germline, CDR1 is LNHDA, CDR2 SQIVND (reference sequence). J gave up 3 bases and V 4 bases, and 3 bases lay outside the gene matches. This CDR3 is CASSTTGFNQPQHF. The CDR3 DNA is TGTGCCAGTAGTACGACAGGGTTCAATCAGCCCCAGCATTTT. Full variable domain (rest looked up from reference TRBV19 and TRBJ1-5): DGGITQSPKYLFRKEGQNVTLSCEQNLNHDAMYWYRQDPGQGLRLIYYSQIVNDFQKGDIAEGYSVSREKKESFPLTVTSAQKNPTAFYLCASSTTGFNQPQHFGDGTRLSIL.